A single sample gave rise to the 24 T cell receptor beta chains below, sequenced in a study of identical twins. TCRdb independently ran MiXCR on the 5' RACE reads; one entry per CDR3 protein. The table shows 200,000 to 300,000 distinct CDR3 sequences, with 6.5% to 9% occurring only once. The sample also formed part of further work on yellow fever vaccine responses in identical twins.

Sequenced input: CD8+ T cells sorted from blood. The origin of the receptors is a woman aged 18-30 years in good health.

This clonotype was counted only a few times. The chain employs TRBV7-9 and TRBJ2-1; TRBD1 matches 7 bases. CDR1 is SEHNR, CDR2 FQNEAQ, per germline (reference sequence). The CDR3 runs to 15 residues. The trim removed 5 bases at V and 6 bases at J, leaving 10 bases unmatched. The CDR3, as DNA: TGTGCCAGCAGCGCTGGGACAGAACTACGCAATGAGCAGTTCTTC. This translates into CASSAGTELRNEQFF. Based on the CDR3 plus reference TRBV7-9 and TRBJ2-1, the full variable domain is DTGVSQNPRHKITKRGQNVTFRCDPISEHNRLYWYRQTLGQGPEFLTYFQNEAQLEKSRLLSDRFSAERPKGSFSTLEIQRTEQGDSAMYLCASSAGTELRNEQFFGPGTRLTVL.

The table lists this clonotype with many counts. V and J are TRBV12-3 or TRBV12-4 and TRBJ2-1, with D uncertain. This CDR3 has 15 amino acids. The ends were cut back, 3 bases at V and 4 bases at J, with 13 bases in the middle. This CDR3 is CASSLLGALYNEQFF. CDR3 coding DNA: TGTGCCAGCAGTTTGTTGGGTGCCCTATACAATGAGCAGTTCTTC.

The rearrangement links TRBV7-9 to TRBJ2-1, with TRBD1 matching 7 bases. The CDR3 is 17 amino acids. Losses at the gene ends were 3 bases for V and 3 bases for J; bases not matched to a gene: 11. Per the germline V gene, CDR1 is SEHNR and CDR2 is FQNEAQ (reference sequence). CDR3 sequence reads: CASSFFPDRVGYNEQFF. Here the CDR3 DNA reads TGTGCCAGCAGCTTTTTCCCCGACAGGGTTGGCTACAATGAGCAGTTCTTC.

The chain joins TRBV12-3 or TRBV12-4 to TRBJ2-5, with D perhaps TRBD1 (5 bases). The V end was cut by 5 bases, the J end by 7 bases, with 11 bases between. This CDR3 region has 12 residues. DNA for the CDR3: TGTGCCAGCAGTAGGGGTGGTGTGACCCAGTACTTC. The encoded protein is CASSRGGVTQYF.

There are a few counts of this clonotype. This chain connects TRBV2 to TRBJ2-7, with D perhaps assigned TRBD1 or TRBD2 (6 bases each). This CDR3 has 16 amino acids. Trimming pared 8 bases from V and 5 bases from J, leaving 25 bases between. The germline gives CDR1 SNHLY, CDR2 FYNNEI. CDR3: CASPTGPRVGSNEQYF. The CDR3 DNA reads as TGTGCCAGCCCGACAGGACCCCGGGTCGGGAGTAACGAGCAGTACTTC.

V usage is TRBV12-3 or TRBV12-4 and J usage is TRBJ2-3, with 10 bases identical to TRBD2. Unmatched junction bases numbered 8, after V lost 6 bases and J lost 5 bases. The CDR3 totals 15 residues. CDR3 loop: CASSQAGGPLDTQYF. CDR3 in DNA: TGTGCCAGCAGCCAAGCGGGAGGGCCTTTAGATACGCAGTATTTT.

CDR3 sequence (DNA): TGCAGCGTTGAGGGCAGGGGCCCGGGTAGTCTTGGATACGAGCAGTACTTC. This sequence encodes CSVEGRGPGSLGYEQYF. The chain links TRBV29-1 to TRBJ2-7; the D gene is possibly TRBD1 (6 bases). The ends were cut back, 3 bases at V and 4 bases at J, with 25 bases in the middle. This CDR3 has 17 amino acids. Germline-derived CDR1 and CDR2 are SQVTM and ANQGSEA.

The rearrangement uses TRBV20-1 and TRBJ2-4; the match to TRBD2 covers 8 bases. This CDR3 is built from 14 residues. From germline, CDR1 is DFQATT and CDR2 SNEGSKA (reference sequence). The V and J ends lost 2 bases and 6 bases, in that order; junction bases with no gene match: 6. The CDR3 coding sequence is TGCAGTGCTAGATTGGGGACTAGTGGAAACATTCAGTACTTC. Protein: CSARLGTSGNIQYF.

This clonotype was seen repeatedly, ten times or more. The chain uses TRBV4-1 and TRBJ2-7; D uncertain. The CDR3 extends over 14 amino acids. Germline CDR1 is MGHRA and CDR2 is YSYEKL. The germline V and J ends were trimmed by 0 bases and 5 bases, with 11 bases remaining between them. DNA of the CDR3: TGCGCCAGCAGCCAAGAAGCGAGAATACACGAGCAGTACGTC. Protein: CASSQEARIHEQYV.

The V and J genes are TRBV4-1 and TRBJ2-3; D is ambiguous. The germline V gene encodes CDR1 MGHRA and CDR2 YSYEKL. V was shortened by 1 base and J by 0 bases, with 11 bases between the two germline ends. The CDR3 is 16 residues long. Written as DNA, the CDR3 is TGCGCCAGCAGCCAAGCCGCCGAAGCTAGCACAGATACGCAGTATTTT. The encoded protein is CASSQAAEASTDTQYF.

This chain connects TRBV7-9 to TRBJ1-5; no clear D gene. Germline CDR1 is SEHNR and CDR2 is FQNEAQ (reference sequence). The V and J ends lost 5 bases and 0 bases respectively, with 14 bases between them. CDR3 length: 16 amino acids. The CDR3 reads CASSKTMGASNQPQHF. The CDR3 DNA reads as TGTGCCAGCAGCAAGACCATGGGAGCTAGCAATCAGCCCCAGCATTTT.

This clonotype was recorded many times. This chain uses TRBV28 with TRBJ1-5, with TRBD1 matching over 10 bases. The CDR3 totals 20 residues. The ends lost 5 bases at V and 2 bases at J; junction bases unmatched: 18. Germline CDR1 MDHEN, CDR2 SYDVKM. The CDR3 DNA reads TGTGCCAGCAGTCTGCCGTCGGACAGGGGGTTTGGGAGCCGCAATCAGCCCCAGCATTTT. Translation gives CASSLPSDRGFGSRNQPQHF.

About this clonotype: This may be a read error, as it is one base from a much larger clone. Without the conserved terminal phenylalanine or tryptophan, this CDR3 likely stems from a read error. This CDR3 is CATSSEPQETQYY. The CDR3 nucleotides are TGTGCCACCAGCTCCGAACCACAAGAGACCCAGTACTAC. The rearrangement uses TRBV15 and TRBJ2-5; D not resolved. Germline CDR1 and CDR2: LNHNV and YYDKDF (reference sequence). This CDR3 contains 13 residues. Trimming left V 5 bases short and J 2 bases short, with 9 bases between.

This clonotype has just a few counts. The chain joins TRBV29-1 to TRBJ2-5, with 12 positions matching TRBD2. CDR1 and CDR2 from the germline V gene are SQVTM and ANQGSEA. The ends lost 6 bases at V and 2 bases at J; junction bases unmatched: 1. This CDR3 is 13 amino acids long. The DNA of the CDR3 is TGCAGCGTGGGGACTAGCGGGCAAGAGACCCAGTACTTC. Protein sequence: CSVGTSGQETQYF.

The table lists this clonotype with many counts. V usage is TRBV29-1 and J usage is TRBJ2-7; D may be TRBD2 (5 bases). Between the trimmed V and J ends, which lost 4 bases and 7 bases, there was a span of 17 bases. Germline V lookup: CDR1 SQVTM, CDR2 ANQGSEA. The CDR3 totals 13 residues. The DNA for the CDR3 is TGCAGCGTTGGCGGACTTTTCTACGAAGAGCAGTACTTC. Translated: CSVGGLFYEEQYF.

The gene calls are TRBV15 and TRBJ1-2; D remains unclear. This CDR3 region has 13 residues. V lost 0 bases, J lost 8 bases, and 10 bases lay in between. Looked up from germline, CDR1 is LNHNV and CDR2 is YYDKDF (reference sequence). The CDR3 bases are TGTGCCACCAGCAGAGATTTCTCGTCCGGCTACACCTTC. This encodes CATSRDFSSGYTF.

This clonotype came up a few times. V gene TRBV11-3 combines with J gene TRBJ2-2; 12 bases fit TRBD1. Per the germline V gene, CDR1 is SGHNT and CDR2 is YENEEA. The junction had 4 bases not matched to a gene; V was cut back by 5 bases and J by 6 bases. The CDR3 extends over 15 amino acids. The CDR3 sequence is CASSDRDRGPGELFF. DNA for the CDR3: TGTGCCAGCAGCGACCGGGACAGGGGGCCCGGGGAGCTGTTTTTT. The full variable domain, with the rest looked up from reference TRBV11-3 and TRBJ2-2, is EAGVVQSPRYKIIEKKQPVAFWCNPISGHNTLYWYLQNLGQGPELLIRYENEEAVDDSQLPKDRFSAERLKGVDSTLKIQPAELGDSAVYLCASSDRDRGPGELFFGEGSRLTVL.

This clonotype was seen repeatedly, ten times or more. The rearrangement joins TRBV27 to TRBJ1-1; D is uncertain. CDR1 is MNHEY, CDR2 SMNVEV, per germline (reference sequence). The CDR3 loop spans 15 amino acids. Deletions cut 7 bases from V and 0 bases from J, with 15 bases between. CDR3 loop: CASKAPGVMNTEAFF. CDR3 nucleotides: TGTGCCAGCAAAGCTCCGGGAGTCATGAACACTGAAGCTTTCTTT.

The chain has TRBV15 and TRBJ2-3, with a weak D call TRBD2 (6 bases). The ends were cut back, 0 bases at V and 10 bases at J, with 11 bases in the middle. The germline CDR1 and CDR2 sequences are LNHNV and YYDKDF (reference sequence). The CDR3 spans 13 residues. The CDR3 bases are TGTGCCACCAGCAGAGATAGTAGCGGTGCGCAGTATTTT. Translating gives CATSRDSSGAQYF.

This clonotype appeared a few times. The CDR3 nucleotides are TGTGCCAGCAGCCTCTACTCAGATAACTATGGCTACACCTTC. It yields the protein CASSLYSDNYGYTF. The gene calls are TRBV14 and TRBJ1-2, with unresolved D. V lost 4 bases, J lost 1 base, and 10 bases lay in between. CDR1 is SGHDN, CDR2 FVKESK, per germline. The CDR3 sequence is 14 residues long.

This clonotype was counted only a few times. The CDR3 region has the DNA TGCGCCAGCAGCCAGTGGGGGAACACTGAAGCTTTCTTT. It translates to CASSQWGNTEAFF. This chain links TRBV4-1 with TRBJ1-1; D is undetermined. Trimming removed 3 bases from V and 1 base from J, with 6 bases in between. The CDR3 covers 13 residues. The germline V gene has CDR1 MGHRA and CDR2 YSYEKL.

This clonotype was counted at least ten times. The rearrangement links TRBV27 to TRBJ2-5; D is unclear. CDR1 and CDR2 from the germline V gene are MNHEY and SMNVEV (reference sequence). The CDR3 extends over 12 amino acids. Trimming left V 7 bases short and J 1 base short, with 7 bases between. CDR3 nucleotide sequence: TGTGCCAGCATGGGGTCCCAAGAGACCCAGTACTTC. Amino acids: CASMGSQETQYF.

The genes are TRBV2 and TRBJ2-1, with D uncertain. Germline loops: CDR1 SNHLY, CDR2 FYNNEI. V lost 8 bases, J lost 0 bases, and 8 bases lay in between. CDR3 length equals 13 residues. The CDR3 DNA reads TGTGCCAGCTGGGCGAGCTCCTACAATGAGCAGTTCTTC. Its protein product is CASWASSYNEQFF.

The table lists this clonotype with many counts. DNA for the CDR3: TGTGCCACCAGTGATTTACAGGGGCAGGATGAGCAGTTCTTC. Its protein is CATSDLQGQDEQFF. This rearrangement joins TRBV24-1 to TRBJ2-1; TRBD1 matches 7 bases. Looked up from germline, CDR1 is KGHDR and CDR2 is SFDVKD. The CDR3 spans 14 residues. Trimming cost V 1 base and J 8 bases; bases outside gene matches: 4.